Presented here are 18 T cell receptor beta chains from one specimen sequenced in a study of post-analysis software for immune sequencing data. The study's findings and limits: Comparison of patients with controls showed 5 or 6 TRBV segments more frequent in patients, TRBV5-6, TRBV5-1 and TRBV20-1 among them.

The library was made from cDNA and included unique molecular identifiers. TCRdb fed the PCR reads into MiXCR, producing one record per CDR3 protein. The sample lists some 500,000 distinct CDR3 sequences; roughly 45% were seen once. These receptors have no identified antigens. The specimen sequenced was blood. The receptors stem from a girl under 18 with multiple sclerosis.

In the case of this clonotype: One end of the junction does not line up with germline, which may come from a read error. This chain uses TRBV28 with TRBJ2-1; TRBD2 matches at 12 bases. CDR1 MDHEN and CDR2 SYDVKM come from the germline V gene. The CDR3 sequence is 17 residues long. The CDR3 region is CASSLNSGLAGYNEQVF. CDR3 DNA: TGTGCCAGCAGTTTAAATTCGGGACTAGCGGGCTACAATGAGCAGGTCTTC.

There are a few counts of this clonotype. This sequence joins TRBV28 and TRBJ2-5; 7 nucleotides agree with TRBD1. Germline trimming cut 3 bases from V and 0 bases from J; bases unmatched to any gene: 7. This CDR3 contains 16 residues. CDR1 MDHEN and CDR2 SYDVKM come from the germline V gene. CDR3 sequence (DNA): TGTGCCAGCAGTTTCGCCATGGGACAGAACCAAGAGACCCAGTACTTC. Protein product: CASSFAMGQNQETQYF.

The V and J genes are TRBV27 and TRBJ2-1; 13 positions agree with TRBD2. The V and J ends lost 5 bases and 3 bases, in that order; junction bases with no gene match: 4. This CDR3 region has 16 residues. Germline loops: CDR1 MNHEY, CDR2 SMNVEV (reference sequence). DNA of the CDR3: TGTGCCAGCAGTCCCGGGACTAGCGGGGACTACAATGAGCAGTTCTTC. It is translated as CASSPGTSGDYNEQFF.

This clonotype has just a few counts. The chain uses TRBV15 and TRBJ2-1; D may be TRBD2 (6 bases). The V gene lost 0 bases and the J gene lost 10 bases, with 7 bases spanning the gap. Germline CDR1 and CDR2: LNHNV and YYDKDF (reference sequence). This CDR3 is built from 12 residues. In nucleotides, the CDR3 is TGTGCCACCAGCAGAGATCGGGGGGAGCAGTTCTTC. Encoded protein: CATSRDRGEQFF.

The CDR3 DNA reads as TGTGCCAGCAGTTACACAACGGGACACCGTATTAACTATGGCTACACCTTC. As protein: CASSYTTGHRINYGYTF. The rearrangement uses TRBV6-2 or TRBV6-3 and TRBJ1-2; TRBD1 might be the D (6 bases). V lost 2 bases, J lost 1 base, and 17 bases lay in between. The CDR3 runs to 17 residues. Germline CDR1 reads MNHEY; CDR2 reads SVGEGT.

The chain's CDR3 is CASSLRQVNEQFF. DNA for the CDR3: TGTGCCAGCAGCTTACGACAGGTGAATGAGCAGTTCTTC. This sequence joins TRBV7-2 and TRBJ2-1; TRBD1 might be the D (6 bases). CDR1 is SGHTA and CDR2 is FQGNSA in the germline V gene. CDR3 size: 13 residues. The V gene lost 2 bases and the J gene lost 7 bases, with 9 bases spanning the gap.

This clonotype was detected only a few times. The chain uses TRBV10-3 and TRBJ2-1, with 11 bases aligning to TRBD2. The V and J ends lost 10 bases and 5 bases, in that order; junction bases with no gene match: 10. The CDR3 length is 15 residues. Germline V gives CDR1 ENHRY, CDR2 SYGVKD. As DNA, the CDR3 is TGTGCCACCTCCCAGGGACTAGCGGAGCACAATGAGCAGTTCTTC. Amino acid sequence: CATSQGLAEHNEQFF.

This chain connects TRBV28 to TRBJ2-1; 8 bases match TRBD2. Trimming removed 8 bases from V and 9 bases from J; junction bases left unmatched: 9. Germline assignment: CDR1 MDHEN and CDR2 SYDVKM. The CDR3 length is 13 residues. The CDR3 protein is CASQGLVNGEQFF. The CDR3 bases are TGTGCCAGCCAGGGACTAGTGAATGGTGAGCAGTTCTTC.

The chain combines TRBV7-3 with TRBJ2-7; possible D gene TRBD2, 6 bases. Trimming cost V 0 bases and J 2 bases, with 11 bases left between them. The CDR3 runs to 15 residues. The V gene's germline CDR1 is SGHTA and CDR2 FQGTGA. The CDR3 reads CASSLTGGSTYEQYF. The CDR3 bases are TGTGCCAGCAGCTTAACGGGGGGTTCTACCTACGAGCAGTACTTC.

The rearrangement uses TRBV4-2 and TRBJ2-5; the D gene is possibly TRBD2 (6 bases). Trimming removed 0 bases from V and 4 bases from J, with 15 bases in between. Germline CDR1 is LGHNA and CDR2 is YNFKEQ. The CDR3 consists of 16 residues. The CDR3 nucleotides are TGTGCCAGCAGCCAAGAGTCGGGAGTAAAGGGAGAGACCCAGTACTTC. It codes for CASSQESGVKGETQYF.

The V and J genes are TRBV28 and TRBJ2-1; 9 bases are a match to TRBD1. The CDR3 contains 16 residues. V shed 5 bases, J shed 4 bases, and the junction held 9 bases outside the gene matches. Germline V CDR1 and CDR2: MDHEN, SYDVKM. The CDR3 spells CASSPTGGVRYNEQFF. CDR3 coding DNA: TGTGCCAGCAGTCCTACAGGGGGCGTACGGTACAATGAGCAGTTCTTC.

V is TRBV29-1 and J is TRBJ2-5, with D unresolved. Per the germline V gene, CDR1 is SQVTM and CDR2 is ANQGSEA. The CDR3 is made up of 13 amino acids. Trimming took 4 bases from V and 1 from J, leaving 10 bases between them. The CDR3 nucleotides are TGCAGCGTTGGAGGACGGTTCCAAGAGACCCAGTACTTC. Translating it yields CSVGGRFQETQYF.

The rearrangement joins TRBV6-5 to TRBJ1-5, with D possibly matching TRBD1 (6 bases). Deletions cut 6 bases from V and 0 bases from J, with 12 bases between. The CDR3 loop spans 15 amino acids. Germline CDR1 is MNHEY and CDR2 is SVGAGI. CDR3 DNA: TGTGCCAGCAGAACAGGACAGTATAGCAATCAGCCCCAGCATTTT. This sequence encodes CASRTGQYSNQPQHF.

The rearrangement links TRBV4-2 to TRBJ1-2; no reliable D call. Germline loops: CDR1 LGHNA, CDR2 YNFKEQ. V gave up 0 bases and J gave up 8 bases, with 7 bases separating them. The CDR3 spans 12 residues. The CDR3, as DNA: TGTGCCAGCAGCCAAGACGTCCGCGGCTACACCTTC. This codes for CASSQDVRGYTF.

This clonotype was picked up a small number of times. J is TRBJ2-7 and V is TRBV7-2; 7 positions match TRBD1. V dropped 4 bases and J dropped 1; count of bases not matched to a gene: 4. The CDR3 extends over 14 amino acids. Germline lookup yields CDR1 SGHTA and CDR2 FQGNSA. The CDR3 coding sequence is TGTGCCAGCAGCTCCCCGGGACAGTCCTACGAGCAGTACTTC. The encoded protein is CASSSPGQSYEQYF.

The chain recombines TRBV20-1 with TRBJ1-5; 7 nucleotides line up with TRBD1. The CDR3 contains 14 residues. From germline, CDR1 is DFQATT and CDR2 SNEGSKA (reference sequence). V dropped 0 bases and J dropped 6; count of bases not matched to a gene: 5. CDR3 bases: TGCAGTGCTAGAGATACGGCAGGGGGTCAGCCCCAGCATTTT. It translates to CSARDTAGGQPQHF.

This clonotype was observed a few times. This chain uses TRBV28 with TRBJ2-7; D not resolved. V gave up 2 bases and J gave up 2 bases, with 7 bases separating them. CDR1 MDHEN and CDR2 SYDVKM come from the germline V gene. The CDR3 runs 13 residues. CDR3 protein: CASSLHSAYEQYF. The CDR3 DNA reads as TGTGCCAGCAGTTTACACAGCGCCTACGAGCAGTACTTC.

The chain carries TRBV20-1 and TRBJ2-3; 8 positions agree with TRBD1. V shed 5 bases and J 5 bases; nucleotides not matched to a gene: 3. The length of the CDR3 is 12 residues. Germline-derived CDR1 and CDR2 are DFQATT and SNEGSKA (reference sequence). The CDR3 here is CSAEGQGDTQYF. Here the CDR3 DNA reads TGCAGTGCTGAAGGACAGGGAGATACGCAGTATTTT.